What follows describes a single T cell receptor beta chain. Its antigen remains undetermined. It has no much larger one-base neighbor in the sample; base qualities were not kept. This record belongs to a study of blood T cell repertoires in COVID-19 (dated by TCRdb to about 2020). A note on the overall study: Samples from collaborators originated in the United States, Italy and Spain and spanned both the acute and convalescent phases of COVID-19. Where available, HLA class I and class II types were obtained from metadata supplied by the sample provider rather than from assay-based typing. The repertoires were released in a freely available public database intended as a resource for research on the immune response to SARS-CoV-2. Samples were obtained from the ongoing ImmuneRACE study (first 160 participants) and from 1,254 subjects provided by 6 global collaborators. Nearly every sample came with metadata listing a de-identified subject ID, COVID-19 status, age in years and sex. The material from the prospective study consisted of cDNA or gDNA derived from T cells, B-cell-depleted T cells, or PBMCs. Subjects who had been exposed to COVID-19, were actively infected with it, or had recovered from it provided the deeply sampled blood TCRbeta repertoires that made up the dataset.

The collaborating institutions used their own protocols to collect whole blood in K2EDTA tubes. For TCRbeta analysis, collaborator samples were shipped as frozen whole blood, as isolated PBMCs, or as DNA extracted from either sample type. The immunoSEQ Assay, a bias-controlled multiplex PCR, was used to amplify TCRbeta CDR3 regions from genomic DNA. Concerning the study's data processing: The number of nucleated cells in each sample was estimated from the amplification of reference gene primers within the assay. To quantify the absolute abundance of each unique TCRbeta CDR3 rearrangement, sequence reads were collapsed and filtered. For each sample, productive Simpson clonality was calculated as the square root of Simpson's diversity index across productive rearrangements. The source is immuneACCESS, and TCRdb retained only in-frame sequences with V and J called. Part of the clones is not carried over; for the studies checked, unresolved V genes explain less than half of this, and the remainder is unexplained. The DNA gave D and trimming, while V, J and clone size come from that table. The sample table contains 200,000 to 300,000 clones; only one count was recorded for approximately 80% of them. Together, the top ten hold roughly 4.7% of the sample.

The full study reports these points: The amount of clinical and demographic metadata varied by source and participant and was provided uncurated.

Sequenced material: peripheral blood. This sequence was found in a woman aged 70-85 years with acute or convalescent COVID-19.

CDR3 loop: CASSVPGTGGNEQFF. The sequence in DNA is TGTGCCAGTAGTGTTCCCGGGACAGGGGGGAATGAGCAGTTCTTC. The rearrangement combines TRBV19 with TRBJ2-1; TRBD1 agrees with 11 junctional bases. From a lookup of the germline V gene (reference sequence), CDR1 and CDR2 are LNHDA and SQIVND. From its cysteine to its phenylalanine, the CDR3 spans 15 amino acids. CDR3 DNA only is kept here, 45 bases in frame from base 1. The germline V and J ends show losses of 5 bases and 7 bases respectively, and no gene match explains 7 bases of the junction. The reference TRBV19 and TRBJ2-1 proteins fill in what lies around the CDR3, so the full variable domain reads DGGITQSPKYLFRKEGQNVTLSCEQNLNHDAMYWYRQDPGQGLRLIYYSQIVNDFQKGDIAEGYSVSREKKESFPLTVTSAQKNPTAFYLCASSVPGTGGNEQFFGPGTRLTVL.